This T cell receptor (beta chain) was identified during a study of post-analysis software for immune sequencing data. Prepared TCR beta cDNA libraries contained unique molecular identifiers. Each sample of roughly 0.9 to 11 million input T cells yielded approximately 500,000 cDNA molecules, so each molecule approximated one T cell. TCRdb re-called the PCR reads with MiXCR, one entry per CDR3 protein. The data show approximately 770,000 distinct CDR3 sequences, just over 45% seen once. The CDR3 has 13 amino acids. V gave up 6 bases and J gave up 4 bases, with 12 bases separating them. Germline loops: CDR1 MNHEY, CDR2 SVGAGI. A note on this clonotype: Its matching antigen is unknown.

Study-level results: The authors found that F measure strongly co-clustered same-batch samples. A significant reduction in normalized Chao1 diversity was observed in multiple sclerosis patients versus controls. Five TRBV segments, including TRBV5-6, TRBV5-1 and TRBV20-1, were more frequent in patients than controls.

Sequenced: blood. The J gene is TRBJ1-2, the V gene TRBV6-5; maybe TRBD1 (5 bases). The receptor comes from a girl aged 10-17 years with multiple sclerosis. CDR3 in DNA: TGTGCCAGCAGGGGGGACGGGCCCTATGGCTACACCTTC. It encodes CASRGDGPYGYTF.